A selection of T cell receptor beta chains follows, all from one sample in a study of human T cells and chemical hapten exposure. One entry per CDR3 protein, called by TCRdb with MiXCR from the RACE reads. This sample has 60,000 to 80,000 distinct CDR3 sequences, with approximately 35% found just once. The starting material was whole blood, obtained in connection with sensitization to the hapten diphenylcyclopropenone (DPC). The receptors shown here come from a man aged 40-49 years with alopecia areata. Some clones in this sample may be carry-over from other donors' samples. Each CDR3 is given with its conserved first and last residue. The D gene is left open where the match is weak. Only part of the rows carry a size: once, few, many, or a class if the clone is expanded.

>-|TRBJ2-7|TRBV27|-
TGTGCCAGCGGCCCGGCTGGCTCCTACGAGCAGTACTTC
CASGPAGSYEQYF
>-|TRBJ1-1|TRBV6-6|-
TGTGCCATGGCGGCGGGGGCGGCCACTGAAGCTTTCTTT
CAMAAGAATEAFF
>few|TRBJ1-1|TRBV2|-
TGTGCCAGCAGTGAAACTGGGAACACTGAAGCTTTCTTT
CASSETGNTEAFF
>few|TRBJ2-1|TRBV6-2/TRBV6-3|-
TGTGCCAGCAGTTCCCCTAAGTTAGGGAATGAGCAGTTCTTC
CASSSPKLGNEQFF
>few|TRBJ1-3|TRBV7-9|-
TGTGCCAGCAGCTTCTATTTAAAAAGTGCCCCAGGGCCATCTGGAAACACCATATATTTT
CASSFYLKSAPGPSGNTIYF
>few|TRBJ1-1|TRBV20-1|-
TGCAGTGCTTCCAACACTGAAGCTTTCTTT
CSASNTEAFF
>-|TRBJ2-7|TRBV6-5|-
TGTGCCAGCAGGTTAGACATAAACTACGAGCAGTACTTC
CASRLDINYEQYF
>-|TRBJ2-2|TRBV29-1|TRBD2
TGCAGCGCTCGGGGAAGCGGGGGAAACACCGGGGAGCTGTTTTTT
CSARGSGGNTGELFF
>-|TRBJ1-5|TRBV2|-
TGTGCCAGCAAGGGGGGGAACCAGGGCAATCAGCCCCAGCATTTT
CASKGGNQGNQPQHF
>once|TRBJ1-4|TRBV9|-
TGTGCCAGCGCGGGGGGCAGCGCCACAACTAATGAAAAACTGTTTTTT
CASAGGSATTNEKLFF
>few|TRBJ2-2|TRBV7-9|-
TGTGCCAGCAGCTTATTGACCGGGGAGCTGTTTTTT
CASSLLTGELFF
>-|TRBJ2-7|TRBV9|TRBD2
TGTGCCAGCAGCTCCCGGACTAGCTCTCCCATCTTC
CASSSRTSSPIF
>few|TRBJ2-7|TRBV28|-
TGTGCCAGCAGTACCCCTGGCCGCGCCTACGAGCAGTACTTC
CASSTPGRAYEQYF
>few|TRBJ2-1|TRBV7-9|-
TGTGCCAGCAGCCCCGGGAATGCGGGCAATGAGCAGTTCTTC
CASSPGNAGNEQFF
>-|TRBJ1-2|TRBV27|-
TGTGCCAGCAGTTCCGGGACAAGGCGGTCTGGCTACACCTTC
CASSSGTRRSGYTF
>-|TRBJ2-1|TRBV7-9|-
TGTGCCAGCAGACGACGGGGGCCCACCTCAGGCACTGAGCAGTTCTTC
CASRRRGPTSGTEQFF
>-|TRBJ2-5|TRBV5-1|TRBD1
TGCGCCAGCAGCCTACAGGGGGCCGAGACCCAGTACTTC
CASSLQGAETQYF
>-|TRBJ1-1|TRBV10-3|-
TGTGCCATCAGTGACGGGGAAATTACTGAAGCTTTCTTT
CAISDGEITEAFF